Sequencing of this TCR beta chain was carried out in a study of shared clonotypes between healthy human individuals. CD45RO negativity and positive selection for CCR7 defined naive CD8 cells, a population that excluded terminally differentiated effector memory CD45RA+ cells. There were no recent acute infections or vaccinations among the donors, who were healthy HIV-negative adults. Germline V gene lookup returns CDR1 WSHSY and CDR2 SAAADI. V lost 0 bases and J lost 4, with 4 bases in between. CDR3 length: 12 amino acids. As concerns this clone: What it binds is unknown. This specimen includes other DNA sequences encoding the same CDR3.

Broader study findings: Naive CD4 clonotypes overlapped across a handful of donors at approximately 5.3%.

Sequenced by immunoSEQ multiplex PCR; TCRdb stores in-frame clones only, minus some. The sample shows nearly 2 million clones, roughly 95% of them seen only once. This clonotype originated in a man in his late teens or twenties in good health. The chain employs TRBV10-2 and TRBJ2-7; no reliable D call. The source material was naive CD8+ T cells sorted from blood. The CDR3, as DNA: TGCGCCAGCAGTGAGTCGATTTACGAGCAGTACTTC. This gives the protein CASSESIYEQYF.